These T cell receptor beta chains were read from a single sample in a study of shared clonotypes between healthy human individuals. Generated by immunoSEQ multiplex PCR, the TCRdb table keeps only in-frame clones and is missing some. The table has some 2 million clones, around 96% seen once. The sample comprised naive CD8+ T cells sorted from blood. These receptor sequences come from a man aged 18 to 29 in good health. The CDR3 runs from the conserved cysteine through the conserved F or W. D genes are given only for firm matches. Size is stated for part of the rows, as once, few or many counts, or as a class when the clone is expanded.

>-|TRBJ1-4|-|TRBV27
TGTGCCAGCAGTTTTGGGGGTCCAACTAATGAAAAACTGTTTTTT
CASSFGGPTNEKLFF
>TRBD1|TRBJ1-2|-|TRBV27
TGTGCCAGCAGTCTCCGGACAGGGGGGAACTATGGCTACACCTTC
CASSLRTGGNYGYTF
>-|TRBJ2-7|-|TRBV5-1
TGCGCCAGCAGCTTGGGGCAGGGCTTCTACGAGCAGTACTTC
CASSLGQGFYEQYF
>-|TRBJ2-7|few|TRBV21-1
TGTGCCAGCAGCGGACGGGGTTCCGACGAGCAGTACTTC
CASSGRGSDEQYF
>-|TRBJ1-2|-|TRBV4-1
TGCGCCAGCAGCCAAGAAACGGTGGGGGGCGGCTATGGCTACACCTTC
CASSQETVGGGYGYTF
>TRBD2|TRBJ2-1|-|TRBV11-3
TGTGCCAGCAGCTTCTATCCCCCTACTAGCGGGCTCTACAATGAGCAGTTCTTC
CASSFYPPTSGLYNEQFF
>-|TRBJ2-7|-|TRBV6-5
TGTGCCAGCAGTTACTCGCGGGATCCCTCCTACGAGCAGTACTTC
CASSYSRDPSYEQYF
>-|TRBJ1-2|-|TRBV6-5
TGTGCCAGCAGTTACGCCGTAGACGGATACTACTATGGCTACACCTTC
CASSYAVDGYYYGYTF
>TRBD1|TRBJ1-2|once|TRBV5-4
TGTGCCAGCAGCTCGGGACAGTTCTACTATGGCTACACCTTC
CASSSGQFYYGYTF
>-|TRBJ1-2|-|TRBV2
TGTGCCAGCCCTCACGGGGGTGGCTACACCTTC
CASPHGGGYTF
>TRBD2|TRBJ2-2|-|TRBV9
TGTGCCAGCAGCGTCGGACTAGCGGGATTTACCGGGGAGCTGTTTTTT
CASSVGLAGFTGELFF
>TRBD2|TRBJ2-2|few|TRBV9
TGTGCCAGCAGCGTTAGCGGGGCCGGGGAGCTGTTTTTT
CASSVSGAGELFF
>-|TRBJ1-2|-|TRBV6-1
TGTGCCAGCAGTGAAGCAAACGCAGCTAACTATGGCTACACCTTC
CASSEANAANYGYTF
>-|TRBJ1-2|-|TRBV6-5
TGTGCCAGCAGTCTAAGCTCCGTCTATGGCTACACCTTC
CASSLSSVYGYTF
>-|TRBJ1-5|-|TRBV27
TGTGCCAGCAGTTTACAGGGAAACAATCAGCCCCAGCATTTT
CASSLQGNNQPQHF
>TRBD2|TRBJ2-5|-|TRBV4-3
TGCGCCAGCAGCCAGGGTCTAAGGACTAGCGGAGAGACCCAGTACTTC
CASSQGLRTSGETQYF
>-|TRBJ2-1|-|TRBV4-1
TGCGCCAGCAGCCAAGGGTTCCTCTATGAGCAGTTCTTC
CASSQGFLYEQFF
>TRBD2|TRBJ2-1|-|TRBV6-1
TGTGCCAGCAGTGAAATAAGGACTAGCGGGGGGGGCTACAATGAGCAGTTCTTC
CASSEIRTSGGGYNEQFF
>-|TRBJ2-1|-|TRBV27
TGTGCCAGCAGCGATCCAATCATCTCCTACAATGAGCAGTTCTTC
CASSDPIISYNEQFF
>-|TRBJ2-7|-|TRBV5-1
TGCGCCAGCAGCTTCCTGGGCTACGAGCAGTACTTC
CASSFLGYEQYF
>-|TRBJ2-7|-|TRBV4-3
TGCGCCAGCAGCCAAGATCGGGGTTACGAGCAGTACTTC
CASSQDRGYEQYF
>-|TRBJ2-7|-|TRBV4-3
TGCGCCAGCAGCCAAGATCCAACTTTGGAGGGGAGCTCCTACGAGCAGTACTTC
CASSQDPTLEGSSYEQYF
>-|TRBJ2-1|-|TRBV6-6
TGTGCCAGCAGCTATCAGGGTTGGGAGCAGTTCTTC
CASSYQGWEQFF
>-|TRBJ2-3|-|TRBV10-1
TGCGCCAGCAGTGAGTCGTTCGGGACTAGCACAGATACGCAGTATTTT
CASSESFGTSTDTQYF
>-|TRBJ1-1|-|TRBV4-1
TGCGCCAGCAGCCAAGGACCCGACCGGACTGAAGCTTTCTTT
CASSQGPDRTEAFF
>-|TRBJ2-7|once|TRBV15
TGTGCCACCAGCAGGGATTACAGAGATCCCTACGAGCAGTACTTC
CATSRDYRDPYEQYF
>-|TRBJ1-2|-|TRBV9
TGTGCCAGCCGTGGGACGACACGGAGTGGCTACACCTTC
CASRGTTRSGYTF
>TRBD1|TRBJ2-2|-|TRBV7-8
TGTGCCAGCAGCTTACCCCTAGGACAGGGGGAAGGCACCGGGGAGCTGTTTTTT
CASSLPLGQGEGTGELFF